This is a list of T cell receptor beta chains from one sample in a study of T cell responses to AZD1222 COVID-19 vaccine. TCRdb's table, derived via immunoSEQ multiplex PCR, lists solely in-frame clones and lacks some. The table shows around 130,000 clones, with 75% to 95% occurring only once. The specimen was peripheral blood, collected 28 days after the second AZD1222 dose. The receptors derive from an adult who received the AZD1222 COVID-19 vaccine. CDR3s leave out the opening cysteine and the closing phenylalanine or tryptophan. Clone size is given for some rows only: seen once, a few or many times, or a class if the clone is expanded.

TRBV28	TRBJ1-5	.	ASSLEGGGQPQH
TRBV3-1/TRBV3-2	TRBJ2-1	.	ASSRLVGSYNEQF
TRBV2	TRBJ1-3	.	ASSLVGNTIY
TRBV11-3	TRBJ1-1	.	ASSLEQDTEAF
TRBV10-1	TRBJ2-7	.	AIGTGSVYEQY
TRBV18	TRBJ1-1	.	ASSSTWEGNTEAF
TRBV14	TRBJ2-5	few	ASSQRWETQY
TRBV5-8	TRBJ2-2	.	ASSLDFRLPPGELF
TRBV12-3/TRBV12-4	TRBJ1-2	few	ASSFIGGGYT
TRBV7-8	TRBJ1-5	.	ASSSRRSNSNQPQH
TRBV18	TRBJ2-7	.	ASSPPGGLYEQY
TRBV3-1/TRBV3-2	TRBJ2-5	.	ASRHGPTRTQY
TRBV10-3	TRBJ1-6	.	AISEAIAGPENWTLH
TRBV12-3/TRBV12-4	TRBJ1-5	.	ASSSWRGQPQH
TRBV5-8	TRBJ1-1	once	ASSLLPSMNTEAF
TRBV9	TRBJ2-2	few	ASSARQGTGELF
TRBV29-1	TRBJ1-3	few	SVEHGGGVGNTIY
TRBV5-1	TRBJ2-1	.	ASTGTSGKNEQF
TRBV19	TRBJ1-1	.	ASSIGRFAEAF
TRBV5-1	TRBJ1-2	once	ASRSALANYGYT
TRBV11-3	TRBJ1-4	once	ASSPYRDRGQNEKLF
TRBV12-3/TRBV12-4	TRBJ2-2	.	ASSDTTGELF
TRBV11-3	TRBJ1-1	once	ASSKSFEFTEAF